This entry describes one TCR beta chain. These data originate in a study of CD8 T cells in Susac syndrome. Study summary: Among the Susac syndrome patients sequenced, five or six had active disease and about eight were in remission.

Diagnostic criteria for definite or probable disease, in their recently defined form, were met by the patients with Susac syndrome. Random hexamers were used to reverse transcribe 0.5 to 1 ug of RNA. Each CDR3 protein is one row after TCRdb ran MiXCR on the immunoSEQ multiplex PCR reads. The sample has around 230,000 distinct CDR3 sequences, about 96% seen once. V dropped 0 bases and J dropped 1; count of bases not matched to a gene: 17. This CDR3 has 20 amino acids. The germline CDR1 and CDR2 sequences are MGHRA and YSYEKL. This TCR was recovered from a human donor with Susac syndrome. Material: CD4+ T cells from PBMCs. The chain couples TRBV4-1 to TRBJ2-7; 8 nucleotides line up with TRBD2. The CDR3 region has the DNA TGCGCCAGCAGCCAAGAATGGAAGGAAGGGTGGCTAGCGGGTTCCTACGAGCAGTACTTC. This sequence encodes CASSQEWKEGWLAGSYEQYF.